This T cell receptor (beta chain) is drawn from a study of human T cells and chemical hapten exposure. Study-level information: 2% DPC applied to a 2 cm by 2 cm arm area sensitized donors. Small pooled library volume differences chiefly drove per-sample TCR yield variation.

The table lists this clonotype with a few counts. Its antigen is currently unknown. From the RACE reads, TCRdb called clonotypes with MiXCR, one entry per CDR3 protein. The sample records roughly 200,000 distinct CDR3 sequences, around 20% being singletons. Germline CDR1 reads KGHSH; CDR2 reads LQKENI. The CDR3 totals 14 residues. J lost 4 bases, V lost 6 bases, and 5 bases had no gene match. Study-wide results and caveats: Controls had significantly fewer large CDR3 similarity clusters than were formed by expanded TCRs.

Time point noted: patch test 1, 2 weeks after DPC sensitization. The treatment here: therapeutic diphenylcyclopropenone sensitization with weekly scalp DPC. Every patch test was put on after a blood sample was taken. The V gene is TRBV18, the J gene TRBJ1-5; 8 bases fit TRBD1. The material was whole blood, obtained in connection with sensitization to the hapten diphenylcyclopropenone (DPC). This clonotype was obtained from a woman in her fifties or sixties with alopecia areata. Some clones in this sample may be carry-over from other donors' samples. The CDR3 loop reads CASSRTGLNQPQHF. The CDR3 region has the DNA TGTGCCAGCTCCCGGACAGGGCTTAATCAGCCCCAGCATTTT. The full variable domain, with the rest looked up from reference TRBV18 and TRBJ1-5, is NAGVMQNPRHLVRRRGQEARLRCSPMKGHSHVYWYRQLPEEGLKFMVYLQKENIIDESGMPKERFSAEFPKEGPSILRIQQVVRGDSAAYFCASSRTGLNQPQHFGDGTRLSIL.